This T cell receptor beta chain was found in a study of T cell repertoires in cytomegalovirus infection. Study context: In the study, CMV epitopes included recently identified HLA-C-restricted and well-studied HLA-B-restricted ones. Signatures in public TCR beta sequences pointed to both CMV infection and matching HLA type. Broader study findings: The response measured ex vivo was dominated by TCR beta clonotypes (HLA-C-restricted and CMV-specific).

This clonotype was detected only a few times. Its specificity is not known. At one of its ends the junction is not consistent with the germline gene, which may arise from a read error. This CDR3 has 17 amino acids. CDR1 is LGHNA, CDR2 YNFKEQ, per germline. From the reads, TCRdb called clonotypes with MiXCR, one entry per CDR3 protein. The sample lists around 770,000 distinct CDR3 sequences; approximately 32% were seen once. The specimen was cultured CD8+ T cells from PBMCs, collected from culture after CMV antigen stimulation. The receptor comes from a human donor in good health (CMV status not recorded). Some clones in this sample may be carry-over from other donors' samples. The V call is TRBV4-2, the J call TRBJ2-3, with 9 bases fitting TRBD1. The CDR3 sequence is CASSQEASGTGKGRRDF. Here the CDR3 DNA reads TGTGCCAGCAGCCAAGAAGCCTCAGGGACAGGGAAGGGTCGGCGGGATTTT.